The sample holds a few counts of the clone carrying this TCR beta chain. Sequencing was performed with immunoSEQ multiplex PCR; in TCRdb, only in-frame clones are kept and a portion is missing. Altogether about 10,000 clones are present, roughly 91% being singletons, with the ten largest covering under 15%. The data originate from a study of T cell clonotyping in hematopoietic cell transplantation. Stated time point: recipient sample about 28 days before transplant, after cytoreduction. CDR1 is MGHRA, CDR2 YSYEKL, per germline. Deletions cut 4 bases from V and 4 bases from J, with 16 bases between. The CDR3 is made up of 15 amino acids.

The clonotype was recovered from a woman between 50 and 59 years old with chronic myeloid leukemia. Some clones in this sample may be carry-over from other donors' samples. Sample: peripheral blood mononuclear cells, taken before stem cell transplant. V is TRBV4-1 and J is TRBJ1-2; unclear D gene. The DNA of the CDR3 is TGCGCCAGCAGCCCCCGGGATGAATTAGGCTATGGCTACACCTTC. Translating gives CASSPRDELGYGYTF.